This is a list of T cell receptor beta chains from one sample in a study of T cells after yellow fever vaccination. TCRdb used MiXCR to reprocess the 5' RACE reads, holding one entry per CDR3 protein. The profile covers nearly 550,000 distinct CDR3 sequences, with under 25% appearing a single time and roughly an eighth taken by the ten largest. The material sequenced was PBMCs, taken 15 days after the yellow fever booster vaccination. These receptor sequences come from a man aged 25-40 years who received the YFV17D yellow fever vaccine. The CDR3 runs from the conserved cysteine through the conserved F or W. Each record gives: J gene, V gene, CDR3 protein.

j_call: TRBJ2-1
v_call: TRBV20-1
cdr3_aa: CSARTTSGDNEQFF

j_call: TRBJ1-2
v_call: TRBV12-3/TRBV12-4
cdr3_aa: CAQGYGYTF

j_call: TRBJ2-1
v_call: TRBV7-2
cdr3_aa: CASSTHLWTGGFGGAGSNEQFF

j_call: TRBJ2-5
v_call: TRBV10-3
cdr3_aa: CAISSSGGQETQYF

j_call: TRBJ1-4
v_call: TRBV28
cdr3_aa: CASSLMKGTPEKLFF

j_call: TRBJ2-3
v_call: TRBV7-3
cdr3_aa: CASSRFPGRTTDTQYF

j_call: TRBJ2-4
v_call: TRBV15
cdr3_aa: CATSRDSRGYIQYF

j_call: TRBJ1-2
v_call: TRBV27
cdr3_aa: CASSLSERVGGYTF

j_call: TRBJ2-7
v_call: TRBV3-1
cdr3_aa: CASSQGTLEQYF

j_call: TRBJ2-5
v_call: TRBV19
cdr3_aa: CASSIAPPSGQETQYF

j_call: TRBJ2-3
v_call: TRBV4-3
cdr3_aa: CASSQGGRQYF

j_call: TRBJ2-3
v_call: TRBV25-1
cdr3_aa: CASSAADFSTDTQYF

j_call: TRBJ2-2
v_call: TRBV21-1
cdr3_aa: CASITSGVNTGELFF

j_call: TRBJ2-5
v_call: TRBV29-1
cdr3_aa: CSVGGGGQETQYF

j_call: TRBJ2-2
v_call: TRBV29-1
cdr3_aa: CSAWGALNTGELFF